These T cell receptor beta chains were read from a single sample in a study of cytomegalovirus exposure and HLA in healthy donors. Here immunoSEQ multiplex PCR was the method, and the copy in TCRdb shows in-frame clones only, minus some. The repertoire holds some 90,000 clones, with approximately 80% as singletons. Sequenced sample: PBMCs. Receptors were obtained from a woman in her fifties or sixties in good health and CMV-seropositive. CDR3s leave out the opening cysteine and the closing phenylalanine or tryptophan. A D gene is named only where the DNA matches it firmly. For some rows the clone size is stated as once, few or many, or as a class when expanded; others skip it.

abundance | d_gene | v_gene | CDR3aa
few | TRBD1 | TRBV4-1 | ASSQGRGQGLDQPQH
few | TRBD2 | TRBV7-3 | ASSSGLAGYPYNEQF
NA | NA | TRBV7-2 | ASSFQGSIQPQH
NA | NA | TRBV11-1 | ASSSFDNQAF
NA | TRBD1 | TRBV6-5 | ASSEGQGADGYT
NA | TRBD2 | TRBV19 | ASSIAPGRTYNEQF
NA | NA | TRBV6-1 | ASSLGELF
NA | TRBD1 | TRBV5-5 | ASSLGDRVWGTQY
NA | NA | TRBV29-1 | SVEDRGRGTDNEQF
once | NA | TRBV5-5 | ASRQGGTYEQY
NA | TRBD2 | TRBV19 | ASRGLAGDIDTQY
few | TRBD1 | TRBV10-3 | AISKGQGAHEQY
few | TRBD2 | TRBV2 | ASSEARGLGRDTQY
once | TRBD1 | TRBV6-6 | ASNQGQGTYEQY
NA | NA | TRBV23-1 | ASSQVPGRHQPQH
NA | TRBD1 | TRBV28 | ASRGQGSFGGPQH
NA | TRBD1 | TRBV9 | ASSTTGGRETQY
NA | TRBD1 | TRBV11-2 | ASSWFGTDKETQY
NA | TRBD2 | TRBV19 | ASMEGGRPSTDTQY
few | NA | TRBV30 | AWRSYRASLQMNTEAF
NA | TRBD2 | TRBV11-3 | ASSSTSGVIQF
NA | TRBD2 | TRBV5-6 | ASSPRLAGSTDTQY
few | TRBD1 | TRBV2 | AVTGTDSYEQY
NA | TRBD1 | TRBV7-9 | ASSRDGQGIREKLF
once | TRBD1 | TRBV5-4 | ASSQRGGQGGNIQY
NA | NA | TRBV18 | ASSPVGTGANVLT
NA | NA | TRBV27 | ASSSNRYRF
NA | TRBD1 | TRBV5-1 | ASGPTGESYEQY
NA | NA | TRBV9 | ASSVGEGDYYEQY
NA | NA | TRBV19 | ASSIGVPLH
NA | TRBD2 | TRBV4-2 | ASGTSFPLDTQY
NA | TRBD1 | TRBV5-6 | ASTIPMTGGLGNYGYT
NA | TRBD1 | TRBV7-2 | ASSLEEGQGASQPQH
once | TRBD2 | TRBV7-9 | ASSLPGLAYSTDTQY
NA | NA | TRBV19 | ASSILALSGNTIY
NA | TRBD2 | TRBV30 | AWSSGTSGRAPDTQY
NA | NA | TRBV6-6 | ASSYGGDYGYT
medium-sized | NA | TRBV4-1 | ASSPEDSPRETQY
NA | TRBD2 | TRBV6-4 | ASSTSGLDTQY
NA | TRBD2 | TRBV7-9 | ASSLASGDYNEQF
NA | TRBD2 | TRBV2 | ASNLAGGPFY
NA | TRBD1 | TRBV6-1 | ASSGTGGPNTEAF
NA | TRBD1 | TRBV2 | ASSEDRVSPRAF
NA | NA | TRBV6-1 | ASRGLTDNYGYT
NA | TRBD2 | TRBV19 | ASTGGSSAYNEQF
NA | NA | TRBV6-1 | AIRLEAGSNVLT
NA | NA | TRBV27 | ASSRRGIGTEAF
NA | NA | TRBV29-1 | SAEKMGAGGYT
few | NA | TRBV2 | ASRPDRGNQPQH
NA | NA | TRBV27 | ASSFIGREGLNQPQH
NA | NA | TRBV7-9 | SSSLTTIGYT
NA | NA | TRBV2 | ASSEQGNTEAF